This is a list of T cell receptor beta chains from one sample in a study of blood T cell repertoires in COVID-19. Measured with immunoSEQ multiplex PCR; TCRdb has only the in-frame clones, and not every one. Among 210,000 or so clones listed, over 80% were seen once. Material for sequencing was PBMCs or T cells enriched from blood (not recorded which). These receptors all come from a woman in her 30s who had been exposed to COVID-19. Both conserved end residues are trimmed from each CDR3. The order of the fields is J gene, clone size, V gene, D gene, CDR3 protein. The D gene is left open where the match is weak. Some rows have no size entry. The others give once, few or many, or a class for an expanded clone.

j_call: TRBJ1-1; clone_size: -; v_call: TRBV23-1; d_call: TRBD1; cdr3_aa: ASSQIRDRGHNEAF
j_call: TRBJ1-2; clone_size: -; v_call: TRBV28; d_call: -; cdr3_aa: ASSYRKRGLGYT
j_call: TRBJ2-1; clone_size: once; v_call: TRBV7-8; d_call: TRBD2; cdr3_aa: ASSLASGGSNEQF
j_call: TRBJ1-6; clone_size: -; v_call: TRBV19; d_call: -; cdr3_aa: ASSISGSPHNSPLH
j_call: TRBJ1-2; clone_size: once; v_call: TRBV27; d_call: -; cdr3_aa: ASSLTFNYGYT
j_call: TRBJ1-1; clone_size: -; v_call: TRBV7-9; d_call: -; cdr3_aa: ASSSLPNTEAF
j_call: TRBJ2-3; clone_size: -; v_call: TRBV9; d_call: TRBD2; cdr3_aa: ASSVDLTSGRGTDTQY
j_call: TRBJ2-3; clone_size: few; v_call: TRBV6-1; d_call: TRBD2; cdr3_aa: ASSEQTSGRVLNTQY
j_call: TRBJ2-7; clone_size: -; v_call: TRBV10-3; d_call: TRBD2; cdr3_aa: AISESASGAYEQY
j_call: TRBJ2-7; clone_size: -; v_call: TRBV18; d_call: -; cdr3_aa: ASSAGLSYEQY
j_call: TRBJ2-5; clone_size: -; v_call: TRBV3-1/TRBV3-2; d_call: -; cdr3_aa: ASSQGRGGETQY
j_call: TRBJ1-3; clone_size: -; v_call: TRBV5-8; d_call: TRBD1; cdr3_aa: ASSGGTAYTSSGNTIY
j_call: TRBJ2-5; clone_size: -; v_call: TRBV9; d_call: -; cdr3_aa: ASSSKTGQETQY
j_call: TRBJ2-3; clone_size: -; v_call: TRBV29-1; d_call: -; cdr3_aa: SVEPSTDTQY
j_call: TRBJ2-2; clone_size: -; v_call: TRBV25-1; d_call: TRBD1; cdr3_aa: ASSERGRGPKGELF
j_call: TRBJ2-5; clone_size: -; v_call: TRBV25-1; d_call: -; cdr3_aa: ASSDGGVRVETQY
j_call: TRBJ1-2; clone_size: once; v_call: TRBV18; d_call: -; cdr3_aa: ASSPKDISYGYT
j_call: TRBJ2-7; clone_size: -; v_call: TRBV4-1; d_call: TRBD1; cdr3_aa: ASSQVIGGTSYEQY
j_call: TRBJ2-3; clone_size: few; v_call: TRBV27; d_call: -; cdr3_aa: ASGHGIRGTDTQY
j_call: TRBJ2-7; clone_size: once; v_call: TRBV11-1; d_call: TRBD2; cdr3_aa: ASSLRLAGDLDEQY
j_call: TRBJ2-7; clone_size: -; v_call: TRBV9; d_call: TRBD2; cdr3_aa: ASSAGTKTYEQY
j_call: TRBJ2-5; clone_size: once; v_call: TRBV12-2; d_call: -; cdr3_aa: ASRLPTSTGETQY
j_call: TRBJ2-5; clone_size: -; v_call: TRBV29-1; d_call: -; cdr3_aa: SVEDLPTTQETQY
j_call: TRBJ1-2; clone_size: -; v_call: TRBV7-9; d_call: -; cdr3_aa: ASSSPFPRVAYGYT
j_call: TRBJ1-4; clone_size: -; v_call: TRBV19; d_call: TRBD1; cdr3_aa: ASTGTERGKLF
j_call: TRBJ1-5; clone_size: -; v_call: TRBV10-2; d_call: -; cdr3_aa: ASSRDLQGYSNQPQH
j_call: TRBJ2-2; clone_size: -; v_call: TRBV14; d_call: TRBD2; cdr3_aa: ASSQLAGGPSVGTGELF
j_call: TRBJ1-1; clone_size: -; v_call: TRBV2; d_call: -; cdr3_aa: ASRMGRLNTEAF
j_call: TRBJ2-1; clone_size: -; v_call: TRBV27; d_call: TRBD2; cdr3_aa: ASSSSRTGLAGGKEQF
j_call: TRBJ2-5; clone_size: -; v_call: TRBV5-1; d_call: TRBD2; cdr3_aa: ASSLAGGQETQY
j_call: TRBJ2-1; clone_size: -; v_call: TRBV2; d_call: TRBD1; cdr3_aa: ASSVGQASYNEQF
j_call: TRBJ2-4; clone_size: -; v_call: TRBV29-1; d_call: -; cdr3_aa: SVITPGVSKNIQY
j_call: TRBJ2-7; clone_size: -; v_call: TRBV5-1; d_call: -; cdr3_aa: ASSLEPPPMYEFKQY
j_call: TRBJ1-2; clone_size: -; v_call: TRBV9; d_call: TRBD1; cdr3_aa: ASSAAIGQGRSYDGYT
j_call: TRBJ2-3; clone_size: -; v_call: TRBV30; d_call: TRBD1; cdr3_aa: AWRGDRGRSTDTQY
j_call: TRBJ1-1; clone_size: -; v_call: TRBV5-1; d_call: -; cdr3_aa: ASSLGQKNTEAF
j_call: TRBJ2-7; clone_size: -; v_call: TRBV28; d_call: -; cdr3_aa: ASSLSGGAPYEQY
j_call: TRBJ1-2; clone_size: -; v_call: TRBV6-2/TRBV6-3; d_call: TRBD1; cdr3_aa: ASSRATGRSYGYT
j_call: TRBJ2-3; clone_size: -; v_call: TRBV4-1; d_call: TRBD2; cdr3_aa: ASSQGWTSGSTDTQY
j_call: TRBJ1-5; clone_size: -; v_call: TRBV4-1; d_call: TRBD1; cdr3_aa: ASSRWAGGSGNQPQH
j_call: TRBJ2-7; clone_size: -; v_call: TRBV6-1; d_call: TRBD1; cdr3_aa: ASSDLTGSPYEQY
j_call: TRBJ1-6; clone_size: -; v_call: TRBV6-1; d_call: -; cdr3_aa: ASSERGFTLH
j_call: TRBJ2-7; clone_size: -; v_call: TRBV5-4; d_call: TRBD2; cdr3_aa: ASSPLAGIAYEQY